This TCR beta chain derives from a study of T-cell reconstitution after alpha-beta-depleted transplantation in children. Unique molecular identifiers were incorporated during preparation of the TCRbeta library. TCRdb used MiXCR to reprocess the PCR reads, holding one entry per CDR3 protein. This table holds around 78,000 distinct CDR3 sequences, 5.5% to 7.5% found once. Germline loops: CDR1 SNHLY, CDR2 FYNNEI. V was cut by 8 bases and J by 9 bases, with 11 bases left in between. The CDR3 consists of 12 residues. This clonotype has ten or more counts. The sequencing used PBMCs from the stem cell graft donor, collected from the stem cell graft. The V and J genes are TRBV2 and TRBJ1-6, with D perhaps matching TRBD1 (5 bases). This clonotype was obtained from a human donor who donated a stem cell graft to a child with acute lymphoblastic leukemia. The CDR3 DNA follows: TGTGCCAGCTCCGGGGGGAGTTCACCCCTCCACTTT. Translating gives CASSGGSSPLHF. Complete variable domain (other parts from reference TRBV2 and TRBJ1-6): EPEVTQTPSHQVTQMGQEVILRCVPISNHLYFYWYRQILGQKVEFLVSFYNNEISEKSEIFDDQFSVERPDGSNFTLKIRSTKLEDSAMYFCASSGGSSPLHFGNGTRLTVT.